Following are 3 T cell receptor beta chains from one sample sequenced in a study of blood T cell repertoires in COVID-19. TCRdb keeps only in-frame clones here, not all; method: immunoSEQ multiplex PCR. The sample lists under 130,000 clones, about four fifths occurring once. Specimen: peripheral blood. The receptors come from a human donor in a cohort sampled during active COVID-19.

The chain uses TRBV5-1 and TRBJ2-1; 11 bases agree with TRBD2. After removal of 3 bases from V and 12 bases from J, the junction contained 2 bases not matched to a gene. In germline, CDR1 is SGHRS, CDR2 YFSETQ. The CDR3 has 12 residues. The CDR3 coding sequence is TGCGCCAGCAGCTCTACTAGCGGGGGGCAGTTCTTC. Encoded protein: CASSSTSGGQFF.

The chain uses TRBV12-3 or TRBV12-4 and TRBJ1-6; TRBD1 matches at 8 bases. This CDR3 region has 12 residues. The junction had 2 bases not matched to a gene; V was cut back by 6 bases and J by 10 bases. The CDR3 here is CASRDRDSPLHF. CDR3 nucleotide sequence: TGTGCCAGCAGGGACAGGGACTCACCCCTCCACTTT.

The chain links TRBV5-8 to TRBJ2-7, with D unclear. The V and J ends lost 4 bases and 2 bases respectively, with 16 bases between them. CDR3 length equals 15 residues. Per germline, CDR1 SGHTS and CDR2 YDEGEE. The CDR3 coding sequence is TGTGCCAGCAGCCCCGGCGCCCAGAGGACCTACGAGCAGTACTTC. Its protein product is CASSPGAQRTYEQYF.